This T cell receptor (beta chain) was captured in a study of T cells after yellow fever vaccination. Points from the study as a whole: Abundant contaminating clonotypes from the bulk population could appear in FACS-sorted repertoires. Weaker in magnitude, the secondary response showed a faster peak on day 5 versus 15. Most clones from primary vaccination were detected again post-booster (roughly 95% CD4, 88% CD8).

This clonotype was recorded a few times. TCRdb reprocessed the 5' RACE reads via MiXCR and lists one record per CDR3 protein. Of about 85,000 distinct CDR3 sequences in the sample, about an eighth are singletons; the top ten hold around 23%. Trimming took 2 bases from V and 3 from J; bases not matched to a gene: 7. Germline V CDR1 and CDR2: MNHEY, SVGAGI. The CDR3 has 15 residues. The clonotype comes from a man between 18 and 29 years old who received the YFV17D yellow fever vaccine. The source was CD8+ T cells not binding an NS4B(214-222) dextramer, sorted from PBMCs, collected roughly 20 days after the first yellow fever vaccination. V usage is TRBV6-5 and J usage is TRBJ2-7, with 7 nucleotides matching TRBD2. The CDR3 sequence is CASSYEASGGYEQYF. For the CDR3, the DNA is TGTGCCAGCAGTTACGAGGCATCGGGGGGCTACGAGCAGTACTTC.